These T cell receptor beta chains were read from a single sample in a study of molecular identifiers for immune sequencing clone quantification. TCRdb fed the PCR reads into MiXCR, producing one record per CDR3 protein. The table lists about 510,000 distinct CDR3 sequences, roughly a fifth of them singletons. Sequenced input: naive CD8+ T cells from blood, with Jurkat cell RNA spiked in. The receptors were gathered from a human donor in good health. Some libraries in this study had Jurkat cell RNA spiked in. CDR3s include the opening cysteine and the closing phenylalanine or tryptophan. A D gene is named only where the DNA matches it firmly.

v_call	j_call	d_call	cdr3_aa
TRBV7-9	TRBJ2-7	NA	CASSLVIRTGGPSSSYEQYF
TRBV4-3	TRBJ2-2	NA	CASSQDWGASGELFF
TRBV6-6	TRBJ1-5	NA	CASSHGGDQPQHF
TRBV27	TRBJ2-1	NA	CASSSSGAYEQFF
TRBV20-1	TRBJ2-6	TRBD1	CSATSGTDNSGANVLTF
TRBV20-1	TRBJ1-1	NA	CSARDGLNTEAFF
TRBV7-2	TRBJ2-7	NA	CASSLPMRSYEQYF
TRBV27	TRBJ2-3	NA	CASSQQGTDTQYF
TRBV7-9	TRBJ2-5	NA	CASSLVTVEETQYF
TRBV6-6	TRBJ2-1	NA	CASSCQDEQFF
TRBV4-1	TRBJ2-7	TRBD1	CASSQGPGTVNYEQYF
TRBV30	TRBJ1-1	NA	CAWSGPGRKGPEAFF
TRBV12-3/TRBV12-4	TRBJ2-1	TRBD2	CASSDGLAGYSYNEQFF
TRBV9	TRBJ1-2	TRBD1	CASSEPGQEFNYGYTF
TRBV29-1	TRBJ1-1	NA	CSVREGTYTEAFF
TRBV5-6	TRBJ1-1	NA	CASSLDSTEAFF
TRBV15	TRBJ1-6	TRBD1	CATSRSRGRTYNSPLHF
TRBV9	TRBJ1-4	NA	CASSPRSGDEKLFF
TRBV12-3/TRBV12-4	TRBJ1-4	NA	CASSRSGPTEKLFF
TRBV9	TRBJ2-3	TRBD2	CASSPSGAGITDTRYF
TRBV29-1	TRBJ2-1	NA	CSGRLANEQFF
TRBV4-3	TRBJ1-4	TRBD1	CASSQDTGEDEKLFF
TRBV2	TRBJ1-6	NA	CASSGSVDYNSPLHF
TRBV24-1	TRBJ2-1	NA	CATSGLRGDNEQFF
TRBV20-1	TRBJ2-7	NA	CSAREQNSYEQYF